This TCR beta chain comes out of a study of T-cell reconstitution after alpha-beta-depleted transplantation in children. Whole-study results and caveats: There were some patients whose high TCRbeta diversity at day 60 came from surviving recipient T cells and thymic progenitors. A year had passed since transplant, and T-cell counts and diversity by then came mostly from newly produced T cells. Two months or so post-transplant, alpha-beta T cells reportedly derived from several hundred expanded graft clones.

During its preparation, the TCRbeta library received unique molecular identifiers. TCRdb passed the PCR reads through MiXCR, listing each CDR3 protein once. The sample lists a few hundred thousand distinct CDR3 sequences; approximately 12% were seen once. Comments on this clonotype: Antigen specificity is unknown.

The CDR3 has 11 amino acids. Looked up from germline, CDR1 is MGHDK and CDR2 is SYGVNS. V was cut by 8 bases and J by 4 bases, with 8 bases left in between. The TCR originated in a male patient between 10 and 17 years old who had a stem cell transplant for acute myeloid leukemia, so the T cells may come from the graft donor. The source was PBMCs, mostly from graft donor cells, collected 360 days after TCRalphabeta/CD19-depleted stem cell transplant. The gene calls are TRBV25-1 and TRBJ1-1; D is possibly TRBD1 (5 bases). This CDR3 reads CASHGGTEAFF. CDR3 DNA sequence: TGTGCCAGCCACGGGGGCACTGAAGCTTTCTTT.